The 11 T cell receptor beta chains in this list originate from one sample, sequenced in a study of CD8 T cells in Susac syndrome. Random hexamers primed reverse transcription of about 0.45 to 1 ug RNA. TCRdb called the immunoSEQ multiplex PCR reads again in MiXCR, with one record for every CDR3 protein. The data contain 250,000 to 300,000 distinct CDR3 sequences, 65% to 90% of them singletons. The sequenced sample was CD8+ T cells from PBMCs. The receptor set was obtained from a human donor with multiple sclerosis.

The V gene is TRBV9, the J gene TRBJ2-7; tentatively, D is TRBD2 (6 bases). Germline assignment: CDR1 SGDLS and CDR2 YYNGEE. The V gene lost 4 bases and the J gene lost 0 bases, with 17 bases spanning the gap. The CDR3 extends over 16 amino acids. The CDR3 coding sequence is TGTGCCAGCAGCCCGCGGGGAGCGTTGAGCTCCTACGAGCAGTACTTC. Translating gives CASSPRGALSSYEQYF.

This clonotype was seen once. V usage is TRBV6-1 and J usage is TRBJ1-1; 8 nucleotides agree with TRBD1. CDR1 is MNHNS and CDR2 is SASEGT in the germline V gene. The CDR3 extends over 15 amino acids. V shed 1 base, J shed 5 bases, and the junction held 6 bases outside the gene matches. The CDR3 here is CASSEDRGGGTEAFF. The CDR3, as DNA: TGTGCCAGCAGTGAAGACAGGGGGGGAGGTACTGAAGCTTTCTTT.

This chain joins TRBV28 and TRBJ1-2; D may be TRBD1 (6 bases). Germline V gene sequence: CDR1 MDHEN, CDR2 SYDVKM. The CDR3 has 15 amino acids. The germline V and J ends were trimmed by 4 bases and 4 bases, with 16 bases remaining between them. The chain's CDR3 is CASSSPRGGRYGYTF. CDR3 DNA sequence: TGTGCCAGCAGTTCCCCCAGGGGCGGGCGCTATGGCTACACCTTC.

In its sample, this clonotype was seen once. The chain combines TRBV7-6 with TRBJ2-1, with 13 bases aligning to TRBD2. The CDR3 sequence is 17 residues long. Germline values: CDR1 SGHVS, CDR2 FNYEAQ. V trimming: 5 bases; J trimming: 2 bases; junction bases outside the gene matches: 6. CDR3 bases: TGTGCCAGCAGCCGGACTAGCGGGAGTAATCCCTACAATGAGCAGTTCTTC. Translating gives CASSRTSGSNPYNEQFF. The full variable domain, with the rest looked up from reference TRBV7-6 and TRBJ2-1, is GAGVSQSPRYKVTKRGQDVALRCDPISGHVSLYWYRQALGQGPEFLTYFNYEAQQDKSGLPNDRFSAERPEGSISTLTIQRTEQRDSAMYRCASSRTSGSNPYNEQFFGPGTRLTVL.

The V gene is TRBV12-3 or TRBV12-4, the J gene TRBJ2-7, with a weak D call TRBD1 (6 bases). Trimming shortened V by 6 bases and J by 3 bases, and 21 bases separated the two germline ends. The CDR3 has 16 residues. The CDR3 is CASRSTWDTSYYEQYF. The CDR3 bases are TGTGCCAGCAGGTCTACCTGGGACACCTCCTACTACGAGCAGTACTTC.

The chain uses TRBV27 and TRBJ2-5; no clear D. CDR3 size: 17 residues. Trimming took off 5 bases at V and 3 bases at J, with 22 bases between the two ends. Per the germline V gene, CDR1 is MNHEY and CDR2 is SMNVEV (reference sequence). The chain's CDR3 is CASSPLTSAKLKETQYF. The CDR3 nucleotides are TGTGCCAGCAGTCCCCTGACATCGGCTAAGCTCAAAGAGACCCAGTACTTC.

This chain uses TRBV5-4 with TRBJ2-5, with 9 bases identical to TRBD2. The CDR3 consists of 16 residues. J lost 4 bases, V lost 1 base, and 8 bases had no gene match. Germline assignment: CDR1 SGHNT and CDR2 YYREEE (reference sequence). CDR3 in amino acids: CASSLMVAGVLETQYF. In nucleotides, the CDR3 is TGTGCCAGCAGCTTGATGGTAGCGGGAGTTCTAGAGACCCAGTACTTC.

The chain employs TRBV24-1 and TRBJ2-1; tentative D call: TRBD2 (5 bases). Germline CDR1 is KGHDR and CDR2 is SFDVKD. The V end was cut by 5 bases, the J end by 10 bases, with 11 bases between. The length of the CDR3 is 12 residues. This CDR3 is CATSGAAREQFF. DNA of the CDR3: TGTGCCACCAGTGGAGCGGCCCGCGAGCAGTTCTTC.

This clonotype has a handful of counts. The gene calls are TRBV25-1 and TRBJ2-1, with TRBD2 identical over 10 bases. Germline V gene data show CDR1 as MGHDK and CDR2 as SYGVNS. CDR3 length: 18 residues. J gave up 5 bases and V 3 bases, and 13 bases lay outside the gene matches. The CDR3, as DNA: TGTGCCAGCAGTGATAAGGTGCCAGCGGGAGGGTCCCACAATGAGCAGTTCTTC. Amino acid sequence: CASSDKVPAGGSHNEQFF.

This clonotype was seen only a few times. V and J are TRBV11-2 and TRBJ2-2, with 14 nucleotides matching TRBD2. This CDR3 has 15 amino acids. V was clipped by 6 bases and J by 6 bases; unmatched bases: 3. Germline CDR1 reads SGHAT; CDR2 reads FQNNGV. The CDR3 nucleotides are TGTGCCAGCAGTGGACTAGCGGGAGGCGCCGGGGAGCTGTTTTTT. Protein: CASSGLAGGAGELFF.

The chain carries TRBV27 and TRBJ2-1; D remains ambiguous. The CDR3 is 14 residues long. Trimming cost V 5 bases and J 6 bases, with 14 bases left between them. From germline, CDR1 is MNHEY and CDR2 SMNVEV (reference sequence). CDR3 loop: CASSLLTRPNEQFF. The CDR3 DNA reads as TGTGCCAGCAGTCTACTGACCCGTCCCAATGAGCAGTTCTTC.